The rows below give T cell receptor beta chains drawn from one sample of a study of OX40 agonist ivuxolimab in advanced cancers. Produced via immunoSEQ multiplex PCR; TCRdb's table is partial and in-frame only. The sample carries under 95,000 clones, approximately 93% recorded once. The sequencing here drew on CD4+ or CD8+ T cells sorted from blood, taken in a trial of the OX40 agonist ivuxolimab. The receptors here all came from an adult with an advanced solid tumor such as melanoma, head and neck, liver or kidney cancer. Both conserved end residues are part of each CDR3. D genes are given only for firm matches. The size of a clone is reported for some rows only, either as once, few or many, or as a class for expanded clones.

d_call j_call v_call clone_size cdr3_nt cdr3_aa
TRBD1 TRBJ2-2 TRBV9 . TGTGCCAGCAGCGCGGGGACAGGGTGGACCGGGGAGCTGTTTTTT CASSAGTGWTGELFF
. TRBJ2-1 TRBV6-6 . TGTGCCAGCAGTTACTCGAGTCCGACAAGGGGTAATGAGCAGTTCTTC CASSYSSPTRGNEQFF
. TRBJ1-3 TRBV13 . TGTGCCAGCAGCTCCGGACCTCTGGAAGGAAACACCATATATTTT CASSSGPLEGNTIYF
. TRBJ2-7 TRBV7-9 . TGTGCCAGCAGCTTCGGGGGCTACTACGAGCAGTACTTC CASSFGGYYEQYF
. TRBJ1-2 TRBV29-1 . TGCAGCGTTGAGGGGGGTCCCAACTATGGCTACACCTTC CSVEGGPNYGYTF
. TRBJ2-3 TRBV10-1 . TGCGCCAGCAGTGAGATGGGGACCTTGGATACGCAGTATTTT CASSEMGTLDTQYF
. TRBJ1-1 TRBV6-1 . TGTGCCAGCAGTGACAGCGTGAACACTGAAGCTTTCTTT CASSDSVNTEAFF
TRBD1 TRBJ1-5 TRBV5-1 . TGCGCCAGCAGCTCCGGGACAGGGTACAATCAGCCCCAGCATTTT CASSSGTGYNQPQHF
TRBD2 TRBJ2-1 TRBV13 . TGTGCCAGCAGCTTAGGCGCAGGGTGGAGCGGGACCTACAATGAGCAGTTCTTC CASSLGAGWSGTYNEQFF
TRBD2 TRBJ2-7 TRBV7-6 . TGTGCCAGCAGCTTAGGGGCGGGAGGCAGCTACGAGCAGTACTTC CASSLGAGGSYEQYF
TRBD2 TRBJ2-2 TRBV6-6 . TGTGCCAGCACCCCAGCGGGAATTTTTAACACCGGGGAGCTGTTTTTT CASTPAGIFNTGELFF
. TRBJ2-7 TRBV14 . TGTGCCAGCAGGGAGGGAGGCGATGTCGAGCAGTACTTC CASREGGDVEQYF
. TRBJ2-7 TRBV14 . TGTGCCAGCAGCCAATATGGTGAGCAGTACTTC CASSQYGEQYF
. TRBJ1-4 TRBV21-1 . TGTGCCAGCAGCAACAAAGTCGTCGGACATACCTTTTCAACTAATGAAAAACTGTTTTTT CASSNKVVGHTFSTNEKLFF
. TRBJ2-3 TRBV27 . TGTGCCAGCAGTCCATTCCGGGGGTCTGATACGCAGTATTTT CASSPFRGSDTQYF
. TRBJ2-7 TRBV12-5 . TGTGCTAGTGCCCTCGGGCCGGGGCTCTCCTACGAGCAGTACTTC CASALGPGLSYEQYF
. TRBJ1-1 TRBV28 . TGTGCCAGCGGGGACACTGAAGCTTTCTTT CASGDTEAFF
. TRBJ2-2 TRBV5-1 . TGCGCCAGCAGCTACTCCACAGGCACCGGGGAGCTGTTTTTT CASSYSTGTGELFF
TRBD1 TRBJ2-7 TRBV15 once TGTGCCACCAGCGACAGGGGAGGCGAGCAGTACTTC CATSDRGGEQYF
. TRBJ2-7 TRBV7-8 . TGTGCCAGCAGCTTAGCCCGGCCTTACGAGCAGTACTTC CASSLARPYEQYF
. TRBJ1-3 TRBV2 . TGTGCCAGCAGTTCCGCTATGGGCGGTGGAAACACCATATATTTT CASSSAMGGGNTIYF
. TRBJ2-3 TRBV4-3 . TGCGCCAGCAGCCGGGGTGGTTATCAGGATACGCAGTATTTT CASSRGGYQDTQYF
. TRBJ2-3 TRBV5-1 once TGCGCCAGCAGCCCTAATCAGATGGATACGCAGTATTTT CASSPNQMDTQYF
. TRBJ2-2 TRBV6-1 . TGTGCCATAGTCCCGGACACCGGGGAGCTGTTTTTT CAIVPDTGELFF
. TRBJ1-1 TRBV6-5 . TGTGCCAGCAGTTACTCAGTGGACACTGAAGCTTTCTTT CASSYSVDTEAFF
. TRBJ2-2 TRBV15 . TGTGCCACCAGCAGAGATAAAAGAAACACCGGGGAGCTGTTTTTT CATSRDKRNTGELFF
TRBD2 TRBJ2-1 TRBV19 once TGTGCCAGTAGTATGAGGGCAGGGCGCGGGGGCAATGAGCAGTTCTTC CASSMRAGRGGNEQFF
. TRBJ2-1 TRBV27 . TGTGCCAGCAGTTTATCGAGTTTGGCGGACAATGAGCAGTTCTTC CASSLSSLADNEQFF
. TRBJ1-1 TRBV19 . TGTGCCAGTCGCACGTCTTGGGGAACTGTCAATGAAGCTTTCTTT CASRTSWGTVNEAFF
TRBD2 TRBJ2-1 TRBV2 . TGTGCCAGCAGTGAAAGGGCCCTAGCGGGACTGCCCAATGAGCAGTTCTTC CASSERALAGLPNEQFF
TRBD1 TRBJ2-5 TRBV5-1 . TGCGCCAGCAGCAGAGGAACAGGGGGCAAAGAGACCCAGTACTTC CASSRGTGGKETQYF
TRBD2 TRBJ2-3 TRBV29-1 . TGCAGCGTCCTCGCTTCTAGCGGTCGCACAGATACGCAGTATTTT CSVLASSGRTDTQYF
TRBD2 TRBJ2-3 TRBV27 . TGTGCCAGCCCAGTTACCACGGGACTAGCGGGGTCTAGCACAGATACGCAGTATTTT CASPVTTGLAGSSTDTQYF
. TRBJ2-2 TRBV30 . TGTGCCTGGAGTTGGACTTATACCGGGGAGCTGTTTTTT CAWSWTYTGELFF
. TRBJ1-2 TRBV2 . TGTGCCAGCAGTGAATGGAGGTCAGCTTCTAACTATGGCTACACCTTC CASSEWRSASNYGYTF
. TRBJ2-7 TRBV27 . TGTGCCAGCAGTTTGGGGGGGCCGCCCTACGAGCAGTACTTC CASSLGGPPYEQYF
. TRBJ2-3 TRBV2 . TGTGCCAGCAGCGGTAAGGCAGGGCTTAGCACAGATACGCAGTATTTT CASSGKAGLSTDTQYF
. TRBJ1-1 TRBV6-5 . TGTGCCAGCAGTTTCCGAGGGATGAACACTGAAGCTTTCTTT CASSFRGMNTEAFF
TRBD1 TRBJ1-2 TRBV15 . TGTGCCACCAGCAGAGATCGAGGGACAGATTATGGCTACACCTTC CATSRDRGTDYGYTF
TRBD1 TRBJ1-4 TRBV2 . TGTGCCAGCAGCAAAATCCTTATGACAGGGTTTAATGAAAAACTGTTTTTT CASSKILMTGFNEKLFF
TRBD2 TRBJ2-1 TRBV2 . TGTGCCAGCCGGGGCGGGGGCTCCTACAATGAGCAGTTCTTC CASRGGGSYNEQFF
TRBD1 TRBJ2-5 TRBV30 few TGTGCCTGGAGTTATCCGGGACAGGGGTGGGAGACCCAGTACTTC CAWSYPGQGWETQYF
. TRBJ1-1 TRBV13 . TGTGCCAGCAGCTCATATACCGACACTGAAGCTTTCTTT CASSSYTDTEAFF
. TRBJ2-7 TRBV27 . TGTGCCAGCAGCCCTTTCTTGGGCAGGGCACCTTACGAGCAGTACTTC CASSPFLGRAPYEQYF
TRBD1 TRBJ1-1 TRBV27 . TGTGCCAGCAAGGCAGGGGGTGAGACTGAAGCTTTCTTT CASKAGGETEAFF
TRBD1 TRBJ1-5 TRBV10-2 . TGCGCCAGCACGGGAGGGGGCGGTGATCAGCCCCAGCATTTT CASTGGGGDQPQHF
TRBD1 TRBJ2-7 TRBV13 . TGTGCCAGCAGCTTGGGACAGGGCCTGGAAGAGCAGTACTTC CASSLGQGLEEQYF
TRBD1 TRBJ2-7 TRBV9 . TGTGCCAGCAGCCCTCAGGGGGCGCGGGAGCAGTACTTC CASSPQGAREQYF
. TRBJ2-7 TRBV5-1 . TGCGCCAGCAGCCCCGGTGGCGGGTCGACCTACGAGCAGTACTTC CASSPGGGSTYEQYF
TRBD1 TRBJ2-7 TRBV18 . TGTGCCAGCTCACCGGGAGTCCAGGACAGGGGGCCCTTCTACGAGCAGTACTTC CASSPGVQDRGPFYEQYF
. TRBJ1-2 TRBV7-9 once TGTGCCAGCAGCCCGCCGGGCCCGAAGAATGGCTACACCTTC CASSPPGPKNGYTF
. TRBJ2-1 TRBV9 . TGTGCCAGCAGCGTAGCGGGTGCCTACAATGAGCAGTTCTTC CASSVAGAYNEQFF
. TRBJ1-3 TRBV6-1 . TGTGCCAGCAGCAAAGACAGGTTTCCCGGAAACACCATATATTTT CASSKDRFPGNTIYF
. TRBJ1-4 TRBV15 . TGTGCCACCTCGCGGGAAAAACTGTTTTTT CATSREKLFF
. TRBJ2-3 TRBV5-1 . TGCGCCAGCAGCTTGACAGTCAGGGGCACAGATACGCAGTATTTT CASSLTVRGTDTQYF
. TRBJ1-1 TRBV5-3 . TGTGCCAGAAGCTGGGGGTCCCGGAACACTGAAGCTTTCTTT CARSWGSRNTEAFF
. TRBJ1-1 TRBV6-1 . TGTGCCAGCAGTGACTGGGGCCCCAGGGAAGCTTTCTTT CASSDWGPREAFF
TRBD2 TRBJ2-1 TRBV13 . TGTGCCAGCAGCCCTTTAGGGGGTGCCGGGGGGGCTTTAAATGAGCAGTTCTTC CASSPLGGAGGALNEQFF
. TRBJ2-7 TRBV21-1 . TGTGCCAGCAGCAGGAAGGGGGCCTCCCCATCCTACGAGCAGTACTTC CASSRKGASPSYEQYF
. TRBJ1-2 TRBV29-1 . TGCAGCGTTCAGACGAACTATGGCTACACCTTC CSVQTNYGYTF